This TCR beta chain is drawn from a study of radiotherapy plus CTLA-4 blockade in lung cancer. The wider study: Objective responses were observed in 15% to 20% of patients, and disease control was achieved by around 31%.

J was trimmed by 5 bases and V by 8 bases; bases with no gene match: 13. The CDR3 sequence is 16 residues long. Germline lookup yields CDR1 LNHDA and CDR2 SQIVND (reference sequence). Repertoires were generated with immunoSEQ multiplex PCR, while TCRdb's copy carries only in-frame clones and drops some. Of 60,000 to 70,000 clones listed, around 79% are singletons. Overall study findings and caveats: How blood T cell clones changed early, along with interferon-beta, reportedly forecast response best. Radiotherapy with ipilimumab was followed by blood expansion of tumor-derived clones.

This clone has only one observation. Its antigen remains unknown. Those patients who had chemo-refractory metastatic non-small-cell lung cancer were given focal radiation along with CTLA-4 blockade through ipilimumab. This receptor was identified in a human donor with non-small cell lung cancer who had a complete response to radiotherapy plus ipilimumab. The specimen comprised peripheral blood, sampled from a patient treated with radiotherapy plus ipilimumab. V is TRBV19 and J is TRBJ2-1; 9 bases line up with TRBD2. Here the CDR3 reads CASQEVAGAGNNEQFF. CDR3 sequence (DNA): TGTGCCAGTCAAGAGGTAGCGGGAGCAGGTAACAATGAGCAGTTCTTC.